This TCR beta chain was sequenced in a study of T cell changes during pregnancy in multiple sclerosis. The data were produced by immunoSEQ multiplex PCR, yet TCRdb's version contains in-frame clones alone and is incomplete. The profile shows tens of thousands of clones, roughly 88% of them singletons. In germline, CDR1 is LNHDA, CDR2 SQIVND (reference sequence). V lost 5 bases, J lost 9 bases, and 11 bases stayed unmatched. The CDR3 is 16 amino acids. This receptor was identified in a female donor in good health, enrolled as a control in a pregnancy study. The sequencing here drew on peripheral blood, taken in the second trimester of pregnancy. V and J are TRBV19 and TRBJ2-1; 12 nucleotides line up with TRBD2. In DNA form, the CDR3 reads TGTGCCAGTAGTGCCGGACTAGCGGGACTCAACGCTGAGCAGTTCTTC. It is translated as CASSAGLAGLNAEQFF.